This T cell receptor (beta chain) was retrieved from a study of immune characterization of retroperitoneal liposarcoma. TCRdb ran MiXCR on the PCR reads and lists one entry per CDR3 protein. The sample comprises approximately 10,000 distinct CDR3 sequences, around a quarter of which are singletons, and approximately 9% rests with the top ten. The sequencing input was tumor tissue. This TCR was sampled from a female donor with retroperitoneal liposarcoma.

The CDR3 DNA is TGTGCCAGCAGTACGGCAGGCAATCAGCCCCAGCATTTT. This sequence encodes CASSTAGNQPQHF. The V and J genes are TRBV6-1 and TRBJ1-5; D gene ambiguous. Looked up from germline, CDR1 is MNHNS and CDR2 is SASEGT. The CDR3 consists of 13 residues. V shed 5 bases and J shed 2 bases, with 7 bases lying between them.